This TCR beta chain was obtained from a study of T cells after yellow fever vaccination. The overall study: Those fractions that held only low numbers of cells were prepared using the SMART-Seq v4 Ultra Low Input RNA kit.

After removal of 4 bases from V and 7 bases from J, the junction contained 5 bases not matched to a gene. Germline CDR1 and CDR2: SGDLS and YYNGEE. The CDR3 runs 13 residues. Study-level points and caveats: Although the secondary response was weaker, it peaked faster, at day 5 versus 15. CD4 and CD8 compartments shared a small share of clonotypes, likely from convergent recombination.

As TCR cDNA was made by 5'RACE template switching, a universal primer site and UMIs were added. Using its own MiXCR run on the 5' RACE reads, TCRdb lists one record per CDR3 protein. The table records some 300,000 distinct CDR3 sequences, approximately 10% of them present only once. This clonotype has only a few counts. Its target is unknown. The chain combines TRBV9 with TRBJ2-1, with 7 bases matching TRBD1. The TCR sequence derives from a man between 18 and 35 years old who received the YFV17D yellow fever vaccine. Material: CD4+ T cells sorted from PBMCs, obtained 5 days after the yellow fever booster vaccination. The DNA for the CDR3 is TGTGCCAGCAGCACTGGGACAGCGAATGAGCAGTTCTTC. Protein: CASSTGTANEQFF.